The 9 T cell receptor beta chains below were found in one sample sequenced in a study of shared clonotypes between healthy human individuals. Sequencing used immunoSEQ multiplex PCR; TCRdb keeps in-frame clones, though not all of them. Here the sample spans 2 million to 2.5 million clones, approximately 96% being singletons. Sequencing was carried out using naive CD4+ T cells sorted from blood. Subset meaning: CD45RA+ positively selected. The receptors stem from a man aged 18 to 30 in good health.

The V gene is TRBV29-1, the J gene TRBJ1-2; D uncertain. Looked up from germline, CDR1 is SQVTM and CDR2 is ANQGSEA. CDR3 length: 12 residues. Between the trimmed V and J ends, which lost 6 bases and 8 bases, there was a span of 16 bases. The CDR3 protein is CSVTDPQAGYTF. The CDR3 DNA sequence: TGCAGCGTGACGGACCCTCAGGCGGGCTACACCTTC.

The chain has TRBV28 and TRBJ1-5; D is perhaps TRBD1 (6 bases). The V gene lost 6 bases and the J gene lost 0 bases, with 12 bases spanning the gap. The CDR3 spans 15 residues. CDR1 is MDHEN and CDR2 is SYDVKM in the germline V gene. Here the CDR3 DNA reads TGTGCCAGCAGCCAAAGGGACATTAGCAATCAGCCCCAGCATTTT. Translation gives CASSQRDISNQPQHF. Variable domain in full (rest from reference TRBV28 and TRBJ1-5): DVKVTQSSRYLVKRTGEKVFLECVQDMDHENMFWYRQDPGLGLRLIYFSYDVKMKEKGDIPEGYSVSREKKERFSLILESASTNQTSMYLCASSQRDISNQPQHFGDGTRLSIL.

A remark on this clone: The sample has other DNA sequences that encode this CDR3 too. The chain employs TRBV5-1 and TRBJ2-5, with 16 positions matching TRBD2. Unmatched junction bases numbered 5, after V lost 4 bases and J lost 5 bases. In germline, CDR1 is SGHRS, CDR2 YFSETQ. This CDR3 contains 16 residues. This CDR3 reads CASSPGLAGGPETQYF. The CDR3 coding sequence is TGCGCCAGCAGCCCGGGACTAGCGGGGGGGCCGGAGACCCAGTACTTC.

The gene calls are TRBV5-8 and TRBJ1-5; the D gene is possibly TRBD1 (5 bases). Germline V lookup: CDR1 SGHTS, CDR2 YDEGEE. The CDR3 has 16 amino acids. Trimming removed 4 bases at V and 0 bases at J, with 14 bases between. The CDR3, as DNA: TGTGCCAGCAGCCTAGGGGCTGAGACTAGCAATCAGCCCCAGCATTTT. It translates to CASSLGAETSNQPQHF.

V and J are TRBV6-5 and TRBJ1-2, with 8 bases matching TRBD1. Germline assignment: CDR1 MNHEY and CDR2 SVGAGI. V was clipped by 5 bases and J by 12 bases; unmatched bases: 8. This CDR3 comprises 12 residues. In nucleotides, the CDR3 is TGTGCCAGCAGTGACCGGACAGGGTCCAACACCTTC. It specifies CASSDRTGSNTF.

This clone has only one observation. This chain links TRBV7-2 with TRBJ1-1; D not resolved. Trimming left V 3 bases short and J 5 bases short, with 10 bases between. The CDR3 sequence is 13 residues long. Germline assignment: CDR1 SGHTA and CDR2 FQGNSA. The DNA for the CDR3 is TGTGCCAGCAGCTTTTTCGTTGTGACTGAAGCTTTCTTT. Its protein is CASSFFVVTEAFF. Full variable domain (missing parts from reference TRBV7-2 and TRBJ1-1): GAGVSQSPSNKVTEKGKDVELRCDPISGHTALYWYRQSLGQGLEFLIYFQGNSAPDKSGLPSDRFSAERTGGSVSTLTIQRTQQEDSAVYLCASSFFVVTEAFFGQGTRLTVV.

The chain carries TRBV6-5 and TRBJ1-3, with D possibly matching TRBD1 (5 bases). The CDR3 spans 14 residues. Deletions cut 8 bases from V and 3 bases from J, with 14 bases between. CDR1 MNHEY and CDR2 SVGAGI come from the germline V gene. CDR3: CASYPAGYGNTIYF. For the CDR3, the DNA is TGTGCCAGCTACCCGGCAGGGTATGGAAACACCATATATTTT.

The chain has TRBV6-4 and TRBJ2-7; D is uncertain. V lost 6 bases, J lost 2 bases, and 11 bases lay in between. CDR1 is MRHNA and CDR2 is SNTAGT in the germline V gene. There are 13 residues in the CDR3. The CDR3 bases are TGTGCCAGCAGAAAACATATTCCCTACGAGCAGTACTTC. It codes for CASRKHIPYEQYF.

CDR3 sequence (DNA): TGTGCCAGCAGTCGGACAGGGCGGAGGGAGCAGTACTTC. This sequence encodes CASSRTGRREQYF. The J gene is TRBJ2-7, the V gene TRBV2; 8 bases agree with TRBD1. Germline trimming cut 5 bases from V and 7 bases from J; bases unmatched to any gene: 7. Germline V gene sequence: CDR1 SNHLY, CDR2 FYNNEI. The CDR3 is 13 amino acids.